This TCR beta chain comes out of a study of cytomegalovirus exposure and HLA in healthy donors (TCRdb year 2017). Broadly, across the study: An earlier analysis of 587 of the donors reported approximately 280 Gb of sequence data and some 110 million unique TCR beta sequences obtained from approximately 180 million T cells. Roughly 300 gigabases of sequencing data and approximately 93 million unique TCR sequences were included in an early release covering about 700 HLA-typed donors. Among the roughly 410 genotyped donors, approximately 77% belonged to the genetic ancestry cluster associated with self-reported Caucasian donors. The study aimed to test whether signatures of past pathogen exposure could be identified by cataloging public T cell receptors. The study profiled the T cell repertoires of fewer than 850 subjects by immunosequencing and related them to cytomegalovirus serostatus. Along with the approximately 700-subject first cohort, a separate validation cohort of 120 different subjects was used. To predict cytomegalovirus infection status, the study brought together high-throughput TCR immunosequencing, statistical association of individual TCRs with disease status, and machine learning. A later analysis re-analyzed previously published TCR beta repertoires from 666 donors and added high-resolution HLA genotyping to study TCR occurrence patterns. In the later analysis, no new phenotypic data were used to find candidate immune exposures; instead, reliance was placed on TCR beta sequences and their occurrence across donors. In an earlier analysis of 550 to 700 of the donors, high-throughput TCR beta sequencing was used to judge whether each TCR beta V gene segment behaved as functional or pseudogenic. Donor age, sex, ethnicity and CMV serostatus were compiled alongside the repertoire data. Genome-wide SNP genotypes for about 65% of the 666 donors were used in a later genetic analysis, which treated that subset as a discovery cohort. Every discovery cohort repertoire had been produced on one sequencing platform. HLA typing included class I and class II loci at four-digit resolution. The number of typed donors differed by locus: roughly 629-640 for A, B, C, DRB1 and DQB1; 522 for DQA1; fewer than 610 for DPA1; and 400 to 480 for DPB1. About 5 DR-DQ haplotypes were handled as single units for association and clustering, since linkage in the cohort was strong. Across 300 to 500 genotyped donors of the cohort, an average of approximately 220,000 unique TCR beta nucleotide sequences per donor were sequenced, and roughly 20% of those sequences were non-productive. Here is what the overall study found, with its caveats: A later analysis found that most CMV-associated TCR beta chains appeared HLA-restricted, with HLA associations seemingly driven largely by CMV exposure. The authors suggested that the approach could potentially be generalized to other disease states and immunological phenotypes. Some IMGT-functional V segments, including TRBV6-2 and TRBV6-3, could not be distinguished by the 87-base-pair reads and were therefore excluded. According to a later analysis, parvovirus B19, influenza, CMV and Epstein-Barr virus appeared linked to several top co-occurrence clusters. In an earlier analysis of around 600 of the donors, most TCR beta V segments were observed in productive rearrangements about 90% or about 30% of the time, broadly matching IMGT annotations. Because HLA typing was missing for some donors at each locus, association tests included only the typed subset. A later genetic analysis associated a missense DCLRE1C variant with V-gene and J-gene trimming of TCR beta chains, and an independent cohort replicated the association. A later analysis found that TCR association rates varied across HLA loci, with DRB1 alleles showing the most associated TCRs and HLA-C alleles the fewest. In both the original and validation cohorts, the classifier was reported to diagnose cytomegalovirus status with high specificity and sensitivity. Across donors, most TCR sequences were observed very rarely, whereas some public TCRs were present in many individuals. Strong co-occurrence of HLA alleles, especially DR and DQ, made assigning TCR associations to individual alleles difficult. A further reported finding was that TCR beta sequences accurately predicted the HLA-A and HLA-B alleles for most subjects in the first cohort. A total of roughly 160 TCR beta chains were listed by the study as associated with cytomegalovirus. This cohort had only TCR beta chains sequenced, and the lack of alpha or paired-chain data limited which features could be detected. A cluster of highly shared sequence variants was judged likely to be a technical artifact of the sequencing pipeline. In a later genetic analysis, fewer N-insertions in productive TCRs were reported among donors in an Asian-associated ancestry cluster than the roughly 700-donor mean. Specific HLA alleles were associated with roughly 16,000 TCR beta sequences at a false discovery rate of 0.05 in a later analysis. Presence/absence analyses assumed roughly uniform sequencing depth across donors, an assumption that may not hold. CMV serostatus was the only immune exposure information available for the cohort. Compared with equally common non-associated chains, HLA-associated TCR beta chains in a later analysis were more clonally expanded and had lower generation probabilities. In vitro tests confirmed that three of the cytomegalovirus-associated TCR beta chains recognize cytomegalovirus antigens. Because counts were too low, about 18 rarely observed V segments, including chromosome 9 orphons, were excluded from the earlier analysis of under 650 of the donors. Correlated functional status among segregating V segments might reflect linkage disequilibrium, but an unknown experimental factor could not be ruled out.

Library preparation employed the immunoSEQ multiplex PCR assay. A mixture of 60 forward primers for TCR Vbeta segments and 13 reverse primers for TCR Jbeta segments was used in the multiplex PCR. A multiplex PCR assay on genomic DNA amplified the CDR3 region of rearranged TCR beta genes. The amplified TCR beta libraries were sequenced on the Illumina HiSeq System as 87-base-pair reads. As for the authors' bioinformatics: A later analysis counted about 76 million unique TCR beta chains across the 600 to 850 repertoires, and some 11 million of these chains were shared by at least two donors. A nearest-neighbor algorithm error-corrected the raw reads and collapsed the reads into unique sequences, merging closely related sequences to remove PCR and sequencing errors. V, D and J gene segments were assigned by aligning CDR3 sequences to IMGT reference sequences. Each retained sequence needed at least a six-nucleotide match to both a V gene segment and a J gene segment. A rearrangement counted as productive if the CDR3 had no stop codons and remained in frame with V and J, and every other rearrangement counted as non-productive. Following IMGT convention, CDR3 was defined as the stretch from the second conserved V-encoded cysteine up to the conserved J-encoded phenylalanine. The earlier analysis of about 560 of the donors excluded any sequence lacking an unambiguous match to a single V gene segment. An earlier analysis of 550 to 650 of the donors classified V segments as functional when productive rearrangements were above 56.7% and as segregating when the standard deviation between donors was above 5%. To diagnose cytomegalovirus status from the catalog of TCR beta chain sequences, a statistical classification framework was built. V and J gene assignment, in a later analysis, came from comparing TCR nucleotide sequences with IMGT/GENE-DB human TR gene sequences. In a later analysis, CDR3 sequences and most-parsimonious VDJ recombination scenarios were assigned using the TCRdist pipeline. In a later analysis, each TCR beta chain was defined by its CDR3 amino acid sequence together with its V-gene family, and reads lacking a unique V-gene family were excluded. To address suspected cross-contamination and a sequencing artifact, a later analysis removed roughly 640 highly shared, low-generation-probability nucleotide sequences. In a later analysis, a clonal expansion index was calculated for each public chain from normalized within-repertoire ranks of inferred template counts. In a later analysis, generation probabilities were computed using a VDJ recombination model fitted to out-of-frame rearrangements, and the results were checked against IGoR. In a later analysis, hypergeometric tests were used to score TCR-TCR, TCR-HLA and TCR-CMV co-occurrence, with a repertoire-size bias correction applied to TCR pairs. A later analysis estimated false discovery rates by permuting HLA or CMV assignments 20 times. A later analysis grouped co-occurring TCRs with DBSCAN, adding TCRdist sequence similarity when clustering within HLA-allele-positive subsets. Repertoires with fewer than 30,000 or more than 120,000 public chains, plus five repertoires with anomalous nucleotide sharing, were excluded from co-occurrence clustering. TCRdb provides this immuneACCESS table in a form limited to in-frame rearrangements. Some clones are lacking; in checked studies, under half of them reflect an unresolved V gene, and why the rest are absent is not known. That table furnishes V, J and clone size, whereas the DNA furnished D and trimming. The sample table holds about 150,000 clones, of which around 70% were seen once. Roughly 2% of the sample is held by the ten biggest clonotypes.

Turning to this clone: The clone's antigen remains unknown. Per-nucleotide qualities are absent, and no much larger clonotype sits a single base away.

V and J lose 4 bases and 6 bases, and a span of 13 bases separates them. The CDR3 has 14 amino acids, counting the end cysteine and phenylalanine. Of the read, only the CDR3 DNA is kept; its 42 bases are in frame from base 1. CDR1 and CDR2 are read off the germline V gene as MNHNS and SASEGT. In total, 600 or so healthy bone marrow donors made up the cohort. At the time of sampling, all cohort members were nominally healthy, though unrecorded immune exposures were likely present. The donor tested CMV seronegative, placing the donor among the 350 to 400 seronegative members of the cohort. A peripheral blood sample was provided by each donor, and peripheral blood mononuclear cells were used for TCR beta sequencing. Genomic DNA extraction from the blood cell samples was performed with the Qiagen DNeasy Blood Extraction Kit.

In this chain, TRBV6-1 is recombined with TRBJ2-4; 5 matching bases give a weak D call of TRBD2. The clonotype originates from a man aged 40-55 years in good health and CMV-seronegative. What was sequenced was PBMCs. The CDR3 in this case is CASSATERANIQYF. The sequenced DNA: TGTGCCAGCAGTGCAACGGAGAGGGCAAACATTCAGTACTTC.